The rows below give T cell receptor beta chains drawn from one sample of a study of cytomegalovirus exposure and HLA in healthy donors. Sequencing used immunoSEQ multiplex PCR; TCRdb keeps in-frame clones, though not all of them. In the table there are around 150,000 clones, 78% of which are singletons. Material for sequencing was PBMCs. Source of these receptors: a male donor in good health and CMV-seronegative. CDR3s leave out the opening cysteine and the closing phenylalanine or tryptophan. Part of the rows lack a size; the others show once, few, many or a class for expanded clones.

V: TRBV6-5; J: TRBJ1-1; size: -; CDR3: ASSYLFGGNTEAF
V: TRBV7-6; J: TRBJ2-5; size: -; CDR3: ASSLGVAGGLQETQY
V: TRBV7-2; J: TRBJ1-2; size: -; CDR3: ASSPRGGPSNGYT
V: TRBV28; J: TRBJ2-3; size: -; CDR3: ASSISSEDTQY
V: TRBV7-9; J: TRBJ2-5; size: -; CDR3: ASSLLTSVQETQY
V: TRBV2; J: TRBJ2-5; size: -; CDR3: ASSESQKAQY
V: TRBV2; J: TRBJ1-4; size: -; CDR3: ASIRATNEKLF
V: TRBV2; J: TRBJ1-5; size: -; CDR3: ASTLDRVSNQPQH
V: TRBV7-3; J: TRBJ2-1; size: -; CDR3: ASSLVVASGIGEQF
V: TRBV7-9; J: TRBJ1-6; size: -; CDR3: ASSLDRGLRSPLH
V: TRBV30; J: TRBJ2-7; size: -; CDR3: AWSATGTGEQY
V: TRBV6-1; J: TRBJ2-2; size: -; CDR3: ASRRLDTGELF
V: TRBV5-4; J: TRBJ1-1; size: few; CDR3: ASSIVNTEAF
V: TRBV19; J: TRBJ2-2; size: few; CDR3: ASSTSTDLTGELF
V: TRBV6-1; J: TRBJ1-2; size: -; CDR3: ASSEMQNYGYT
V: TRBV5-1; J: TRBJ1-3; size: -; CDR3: ASSLGQSGNTIY
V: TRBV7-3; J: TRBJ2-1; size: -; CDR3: ASSLVRSYNEQF
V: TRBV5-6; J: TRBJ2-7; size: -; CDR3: ASSLRGTGSHEQY
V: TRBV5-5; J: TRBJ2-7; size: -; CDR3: ASSLVKQVGASTYEQY
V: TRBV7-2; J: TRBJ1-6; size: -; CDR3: ASSPEQGYNSPLH
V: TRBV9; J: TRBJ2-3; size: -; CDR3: ASSASNLGTHLSTDTQY
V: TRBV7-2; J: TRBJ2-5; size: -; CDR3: ASSLVPAGGWRETQY
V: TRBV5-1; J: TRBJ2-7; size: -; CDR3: ASSYSGPYEQY
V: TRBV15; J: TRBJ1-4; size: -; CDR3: ATAGRTYSEKLF
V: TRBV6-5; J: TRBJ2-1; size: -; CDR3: ASGPGQGRDEQF
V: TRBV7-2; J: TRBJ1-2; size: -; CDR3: ASSFSRDSAFAGYT
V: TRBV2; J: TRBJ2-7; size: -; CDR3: ASSLKRERNEQY
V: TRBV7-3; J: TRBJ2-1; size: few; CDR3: ASSLSPGYGNEQF
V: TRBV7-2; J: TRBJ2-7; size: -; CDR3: ASSLGGAGGGEQY
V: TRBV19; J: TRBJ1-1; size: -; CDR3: ASSIVGGTEAF
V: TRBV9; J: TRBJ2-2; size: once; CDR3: ASSPRTGFDTGELF
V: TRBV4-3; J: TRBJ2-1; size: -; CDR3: ASSPMGHGTGVYNEQF
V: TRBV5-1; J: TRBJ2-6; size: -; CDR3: ASSARQSSGANVLT
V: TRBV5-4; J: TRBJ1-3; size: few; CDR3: ASSLGGAGGNTIY